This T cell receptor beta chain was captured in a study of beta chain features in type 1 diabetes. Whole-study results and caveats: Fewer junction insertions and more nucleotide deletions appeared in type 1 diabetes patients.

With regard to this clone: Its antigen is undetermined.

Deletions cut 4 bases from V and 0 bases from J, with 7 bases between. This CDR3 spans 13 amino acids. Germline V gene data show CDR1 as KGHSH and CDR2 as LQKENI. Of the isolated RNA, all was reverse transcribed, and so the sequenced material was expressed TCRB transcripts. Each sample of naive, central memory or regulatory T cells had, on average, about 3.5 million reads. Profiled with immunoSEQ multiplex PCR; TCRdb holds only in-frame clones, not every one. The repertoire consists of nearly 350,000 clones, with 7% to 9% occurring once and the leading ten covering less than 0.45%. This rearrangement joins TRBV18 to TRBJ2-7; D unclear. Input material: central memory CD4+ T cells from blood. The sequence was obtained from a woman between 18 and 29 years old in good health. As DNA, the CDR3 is TGTGCCAGCTCACTCCAGAGCTCCTACGAGCAGTACTTC. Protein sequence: CASSLQSSYEQYF.